This section outlines one TCR beta chain sequence together with its context. The second PCR ran roughly 7 to 12 cycles with a sample-barcoded 5' primer and J-beta primers. Sequencing yielded, for each sample, at least 2.5 million paired-end reads carrying CDR3. Via MiXCR, TCRdb re-called the 5' RACE reads, giving one row per CDR3 protein. The table includes about 670,000 distinct CDR3 sequences, around 52% detected once. These data come from a study of blood T cells in healthy people across ages. Study at large: Per every two T cells, about one barcoded beta molecule was captured by template switching.

Per the germline V gene, CDR1 is PRHDT and CDR2 is FYEKMQ (reference sequence). The V gene lost 6 bases and the J gene lost 4 bases, with 18 bases spanning the gap. The CDR3 runs 15 residues. The chain couples TRBV13 to TRBJ1-1; D unresolved. Source material: blood. The sequence was collected from a woman older than 75 in good health. This CDR3 reads CASRQIVVYGTEAFF. As DNA, the CDR3 is TGTGCCAGCAGGCAAATCGTAGTATACGGCACTGAAGCTTTCTTT.